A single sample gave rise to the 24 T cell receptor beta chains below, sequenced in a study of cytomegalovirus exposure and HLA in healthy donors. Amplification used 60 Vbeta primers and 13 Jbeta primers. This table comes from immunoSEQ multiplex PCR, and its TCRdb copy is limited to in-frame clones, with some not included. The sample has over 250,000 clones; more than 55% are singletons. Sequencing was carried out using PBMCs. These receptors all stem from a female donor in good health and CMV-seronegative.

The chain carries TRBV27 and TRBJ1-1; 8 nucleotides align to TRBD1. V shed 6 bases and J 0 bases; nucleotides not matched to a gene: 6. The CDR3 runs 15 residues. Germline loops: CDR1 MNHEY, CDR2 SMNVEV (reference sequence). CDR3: CASRPPGQVNTEAFF. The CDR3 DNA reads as TGTGCCAGCAGACCCCCGGGACAGGTGAACACTGAAGCTTTCTTT.

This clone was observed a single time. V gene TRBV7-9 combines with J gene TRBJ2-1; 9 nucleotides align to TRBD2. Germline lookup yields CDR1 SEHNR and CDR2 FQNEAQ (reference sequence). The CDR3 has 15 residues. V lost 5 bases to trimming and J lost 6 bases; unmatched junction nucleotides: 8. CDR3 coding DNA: TGTGCCAGCAGCCAGGCTAGCGGGAAAGGCAATGAGCAGTTCTTC. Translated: CASSQASGKGNEQFF.

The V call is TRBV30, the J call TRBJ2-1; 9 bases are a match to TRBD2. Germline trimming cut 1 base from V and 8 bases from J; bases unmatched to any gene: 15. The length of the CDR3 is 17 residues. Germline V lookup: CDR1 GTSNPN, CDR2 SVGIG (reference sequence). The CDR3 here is CAWSGFSGSNGPDEQFF. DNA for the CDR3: TGTGCCTGGAGTGGTTTTAGCGGGAGTAACGGCCCCGATGAGCAGTTCTTC.

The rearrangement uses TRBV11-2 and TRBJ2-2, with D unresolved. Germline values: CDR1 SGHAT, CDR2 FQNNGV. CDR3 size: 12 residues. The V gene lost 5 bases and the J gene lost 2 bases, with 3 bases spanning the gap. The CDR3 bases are TGTGCCAGCAGCCGTAACACCGGGGAGCTGTTTTTT. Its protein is CASSRNTGELFF.

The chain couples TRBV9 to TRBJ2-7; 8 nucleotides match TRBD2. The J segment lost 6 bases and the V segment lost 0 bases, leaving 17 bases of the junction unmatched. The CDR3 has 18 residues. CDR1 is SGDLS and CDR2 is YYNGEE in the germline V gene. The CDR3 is CASSVAPGSRGRSPEQYF. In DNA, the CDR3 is TGTGCCAGCAGCGTAGCTCCAGGGTCGCGCGGGAGGTCTCCCGAGCAGTACTTC.

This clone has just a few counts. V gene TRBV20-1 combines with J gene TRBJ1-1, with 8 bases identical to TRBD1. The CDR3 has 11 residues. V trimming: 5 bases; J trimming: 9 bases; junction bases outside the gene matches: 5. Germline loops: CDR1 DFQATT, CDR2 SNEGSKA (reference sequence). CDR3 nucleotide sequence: TGCAGTGCTCGTCAGGGGGCGCAAGCTTTCTTT. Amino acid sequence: CSARQGAQAFF.

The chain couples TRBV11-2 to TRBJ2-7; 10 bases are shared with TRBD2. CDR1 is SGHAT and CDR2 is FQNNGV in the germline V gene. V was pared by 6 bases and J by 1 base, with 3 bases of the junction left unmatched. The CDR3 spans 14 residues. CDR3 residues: CASRRLAGSYEQYF. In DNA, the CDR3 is TGTGCCAGCAGGCGACTAGCGGGTTCCTACGAGCAGTACTTC.

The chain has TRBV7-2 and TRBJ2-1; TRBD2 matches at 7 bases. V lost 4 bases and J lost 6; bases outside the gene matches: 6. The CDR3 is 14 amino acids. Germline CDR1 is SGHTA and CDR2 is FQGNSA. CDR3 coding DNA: TGTGCCAGCAGCTCCTGGGGGGGGAGCAATGAGCAGTTCTTC. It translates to CASSSWGGSNEQFF.

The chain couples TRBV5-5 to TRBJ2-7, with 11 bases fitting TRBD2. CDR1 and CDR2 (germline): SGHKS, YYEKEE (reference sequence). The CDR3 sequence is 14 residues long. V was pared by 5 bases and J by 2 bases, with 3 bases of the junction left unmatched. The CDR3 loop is CASRSGLAAYEQYF. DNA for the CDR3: TGTGCCAGCAGATCGGGACTAGCGGCCTACGAGCAGTACTTC.

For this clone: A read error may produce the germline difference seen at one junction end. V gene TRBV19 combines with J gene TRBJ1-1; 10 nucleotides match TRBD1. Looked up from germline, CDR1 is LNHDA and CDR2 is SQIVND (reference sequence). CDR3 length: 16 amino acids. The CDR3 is CASSRQGAVGYTEAFF. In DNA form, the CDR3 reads TGTGCCAGCAGTAGACAGGGGGCTGTAGGGTACACTGAAGCTTTCTTT.

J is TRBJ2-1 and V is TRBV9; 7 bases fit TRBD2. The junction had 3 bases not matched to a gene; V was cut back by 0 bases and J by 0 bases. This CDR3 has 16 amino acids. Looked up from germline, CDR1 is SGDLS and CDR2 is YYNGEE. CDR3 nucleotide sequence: TGTGCCAGCAGCGTAGAAGGCGGGAGCTCCTACAATGAGCAGTTCTTC. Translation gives CASSVEGGSSYNEQFF.

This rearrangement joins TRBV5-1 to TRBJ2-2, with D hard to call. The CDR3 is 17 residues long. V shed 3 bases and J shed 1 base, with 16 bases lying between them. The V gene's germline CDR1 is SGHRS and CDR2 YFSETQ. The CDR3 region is CASSYTGQPENTGELFF. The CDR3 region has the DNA TGCGCCAGCAGCTACACTGGGCAACCGGAGAACACCGGGGAGCTGTTTTTT.

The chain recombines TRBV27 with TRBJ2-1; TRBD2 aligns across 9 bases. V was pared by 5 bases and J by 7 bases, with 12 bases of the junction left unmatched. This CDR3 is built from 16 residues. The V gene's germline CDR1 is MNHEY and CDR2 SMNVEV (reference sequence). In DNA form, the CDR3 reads TGTGCCAGCAGTACCGGTGCGGGAGGGGTTATGAATGAGCAGTTCTTC. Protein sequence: CASSTGAGGVMNEQFF.

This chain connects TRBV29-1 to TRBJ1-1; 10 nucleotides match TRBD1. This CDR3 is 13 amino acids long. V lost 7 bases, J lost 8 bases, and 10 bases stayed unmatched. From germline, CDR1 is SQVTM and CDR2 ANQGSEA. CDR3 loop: CSAVGQGLSEAFF. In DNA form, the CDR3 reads TGCAGCGCTGTGGGACAGGGGTTAAGCGAAGCTTTCTTT.

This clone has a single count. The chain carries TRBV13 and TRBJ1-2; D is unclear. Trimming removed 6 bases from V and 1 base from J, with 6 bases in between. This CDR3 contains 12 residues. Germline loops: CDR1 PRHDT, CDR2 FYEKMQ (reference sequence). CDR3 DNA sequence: TGTGCCAGCAGAGGAGTTAACTATGGCTACACCTTC. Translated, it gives CASRGVNYGYTF.

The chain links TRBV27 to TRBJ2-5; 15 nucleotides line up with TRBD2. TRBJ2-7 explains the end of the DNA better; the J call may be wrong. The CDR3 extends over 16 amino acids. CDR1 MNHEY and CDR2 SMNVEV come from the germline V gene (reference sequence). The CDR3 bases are TGTGCCAGCAGCCTCGGGACTAGCGGGAGGTCCTACGAGCAGTACTTC. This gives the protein CASSLGTSGRSYEQYF.

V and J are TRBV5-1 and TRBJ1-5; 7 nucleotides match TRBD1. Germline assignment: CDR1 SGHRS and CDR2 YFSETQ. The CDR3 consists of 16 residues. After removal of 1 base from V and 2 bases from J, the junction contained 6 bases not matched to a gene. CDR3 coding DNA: TGCGCCAGCAGCTTGTACGACAGGGTGGGCAATCAGCCCCAGCATTTT. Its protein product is CASSLYDRVGNQPQHF.

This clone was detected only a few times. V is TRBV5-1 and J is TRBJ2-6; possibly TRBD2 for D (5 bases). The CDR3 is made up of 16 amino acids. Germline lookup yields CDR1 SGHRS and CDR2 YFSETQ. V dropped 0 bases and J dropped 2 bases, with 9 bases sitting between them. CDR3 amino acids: CASSLDREAGANVLTF. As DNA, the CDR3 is TGCGCCAGCAGCTTGGATCGGGAAGCTGGGGCCAACGTCCTGACTTTC.

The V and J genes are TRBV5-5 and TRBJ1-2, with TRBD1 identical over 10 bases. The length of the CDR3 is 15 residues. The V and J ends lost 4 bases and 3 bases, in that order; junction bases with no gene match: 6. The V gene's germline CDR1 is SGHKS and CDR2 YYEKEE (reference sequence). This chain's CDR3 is CASSQGQGRDYGYTF. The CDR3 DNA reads TGTGCCAGCAGCCAGGGACAGGGGAGGGACTATGGCTACACCTTC.

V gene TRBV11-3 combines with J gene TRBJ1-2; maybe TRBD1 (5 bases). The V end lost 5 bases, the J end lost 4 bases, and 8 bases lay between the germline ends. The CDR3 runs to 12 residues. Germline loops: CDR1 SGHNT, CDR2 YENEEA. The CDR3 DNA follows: TGTGCCAGCAGCGGACACAGCTATGGCTACACCTTC. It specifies CASSGHSYGYTF.

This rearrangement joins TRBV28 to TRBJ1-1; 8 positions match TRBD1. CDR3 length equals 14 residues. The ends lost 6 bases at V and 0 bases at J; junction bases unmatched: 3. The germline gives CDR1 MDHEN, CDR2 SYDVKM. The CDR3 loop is CASRPGGVNTEAFF. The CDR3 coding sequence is TGTGCCAGCAGGCCAGGGGGCGTGAACACTGAAGCTTTCTTT.

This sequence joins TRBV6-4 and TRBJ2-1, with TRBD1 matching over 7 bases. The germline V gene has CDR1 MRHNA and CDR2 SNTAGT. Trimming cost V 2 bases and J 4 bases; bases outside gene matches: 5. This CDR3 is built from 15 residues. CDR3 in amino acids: CASSDTGTDYNEQFF. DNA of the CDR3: TGTGCCAGCAGTGACACCGGGACAGATTACAATGAGCAGTTCTTC.

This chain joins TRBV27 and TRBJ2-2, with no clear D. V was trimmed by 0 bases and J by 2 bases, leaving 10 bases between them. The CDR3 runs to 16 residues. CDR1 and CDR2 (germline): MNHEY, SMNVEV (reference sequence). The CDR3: CASSLSPVPNTGELFF. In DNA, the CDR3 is TGTGCCAGCAGTTTATCCCCCGTCCCCAACACCGGGGAGCTGTTTTTT.

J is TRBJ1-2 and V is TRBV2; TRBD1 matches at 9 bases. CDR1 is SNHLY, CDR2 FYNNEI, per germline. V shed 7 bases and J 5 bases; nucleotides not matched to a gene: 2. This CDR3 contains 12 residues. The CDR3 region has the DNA TGTGCCAGCAACGGACAGGGGTATGGCTACACCTTC. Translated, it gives CASNGQGYGYTF.